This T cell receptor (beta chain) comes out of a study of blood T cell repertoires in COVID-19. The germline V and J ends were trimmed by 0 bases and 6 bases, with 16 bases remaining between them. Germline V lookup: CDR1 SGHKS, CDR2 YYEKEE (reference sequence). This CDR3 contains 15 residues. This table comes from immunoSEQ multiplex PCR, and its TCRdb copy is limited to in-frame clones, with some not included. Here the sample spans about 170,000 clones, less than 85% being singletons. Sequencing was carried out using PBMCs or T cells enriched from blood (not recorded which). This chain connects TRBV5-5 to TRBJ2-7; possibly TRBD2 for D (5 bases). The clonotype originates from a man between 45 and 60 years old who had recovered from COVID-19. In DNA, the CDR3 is TGTGCCAGCAGCTTGGAGGGCGGGCCCTTCACCGAGCAGTACTTC. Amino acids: CASSLEGGPFTEQYF.